The next 25 T cell receptor beta chains were all read from a single sample in a study of cytomegalovirus exposure and HLA in healthy donors. PCR used 60 Vbeta primers and 13 Jbeta primers. Only in-frame clones appear in the TCRdb table, and some are missing; sequencing was by immunoSEQ multiplex PCR. The sample consists of about 96,000 clones, 60% to 75% of them appearing once. Sequencing was carried out using PBMCs. These receptors all come from a female donor in good health and CMV-seropositive.

The V and J genes are TRBV2 and TRBJ1-5; 8 nucleotides line up with TRBD1. CDR3 length equals 14 residues. Trimming removed 6 bases from V and 2 bases from J; junction bases left unmatched: 3. Germline-derived CDR1 and CDR2 are SNHLY and FYNNEI. CDR3 nucleotides: TGTGCCAGCAGAAAGACAGGGGGCAATCAGCCCCAGCATTTT. Residues: CASRKTGGNQPQHF.

J is TRBJ1-1 and V is TRBV19, with D perhaps matching TRBD1 (5 bases). This CDR3 is built from 13 residues. V gave up 3 bases and J gave up 3 bases, with 8 bases separating them. Looked up from germline, CDR1 is LNHDA and CDR2 is SQIVND (reference sequence). As DNA, the CDR3 is TGTGCCAGTAGTATGCAGGGTTACACTGAAGCTTTCTTT. As protein: CASSMQGYTEAFF. Full variable domain (missing parts from reference TRBV19 and TRBJ1-1): DGGITQSPKYLFRKEGQNVTLSCEQNLNHDAMYWYRQDPGQGLRLIYYSQIVNDFQKGDIAEGYSVSREKKESFPLTVTSAQKNPTAFYLCASSMQGYTEAFFGQGTRLTVV.

V gene TRBV11-2 combines with J gene TRBJ1-2, with a weak D call TRBD1 (5 bases). Germline CDR1 is SGHAT and CDR2 is FQNNGV. This CDR3 has 15 residues. Trimming took 0 bases from V and 2 from J, leaving 10 bases between them. In nucleotides, the CDR3 is TGTGCCAGCAGCTTAGATGGGGCAGCAAACTATGGCTACACCTTC. It is translated as CASSLDGAANYGYTF.

J is TRBJ2-4 and V is TRBV6-1, with D possibly TRBD1 on 6 matching bases. The CDR3 has 15 residues. Germline CDR1 reads MNHNS; CDR2 reads SASEGT. V lost 6 bases and J lost 0, with 12 bases in between. The CDR3 bases are TGTGCCAGCAGGAAGGACAGTCTAGCCAAAAACATTCAGTACTTC. Translation: CASRKDSLAKNIQYF.

V is TRBV5-6 and J is TRBJ2-1; no reliable D call. CDR1 and CDR2 from the germline V gene are SGHDT and YYEEEE. Deletions cut 2 bases from V and 1 base from J, with 16 bases between. The CDR3 is 17 residues long. The CDR3 DNA is TGTGCCAGCAGCTTTCTCGACGGGTTTTTATCCTACAATGAGCAGTTCTTC. It specifies CASSFLDGFLSYNEQFF.

The chain joins TRBV30 to TRBJ1-4; D is uncertain. Germline CDR1 GTSNPN, CDR2 SVGIG (reference sequence). Deletions cut 2 bases from V and 8 bases from J, with 18 bases between. The CDR3 is 15 amino acids. The CDR3 here is CAWSPAPGRGEKLFF. The CDR3 DNA is TGTGCCTGGAGTCCCGCCCCGGGTCGAGGGGAAAAACTGTTTTTT.

The V call is TRBV28, the J call TRBJ2-7; 7 nucleotides line up with TRBD2. J was trimmed by 5 bases and V by 3 bases; bases with no gene match: 7. Germline CDR1 reads MDHEN; CDR2 reads SYDVKM. The CDR3 is 14 residues long. The CDR3 region has the DNA TGTGCCAGCAGTTTTAGGGAGGGTAGGAACGAGCAGTACTTC. Translating it yields CASSFREGRNEQYF.

The chain employs TRBV11-2 and TRBJ1-6; possibly TRBD1 for D (5 bases). The CDR3 has 17 amino acids. From germline, CDR1 is SGHAT and CDR2 FQNNGV. V was trimmed by 1 base and J by 8 bases, leaving 18 bases between them. The CDR3 here is CASSLGRGGSAYSPLHF. The CDR3 DNA reads as TGTGCCAGCAGCTTAGGGAGGGGAGGGTCGGCGTATTCACCCCTCCACTTT.

J is TRBJ1-1 and V is TRBV28; no firm D call. Germline V gene data show CDR1 as MDHEN and CDR2 as SYDVKM. Trimming stripped 3 bases from V and 7 bases from J, with 18 bases between. CDR3 size: 15 residues. This CDR3 reads CASSFLVAREREAFF. The CDR3 bases are TGTGCCAGCAGTTTTTTAGTGGCCCGGGAGCGTGAAGCTTTCTTT. Full variable domain (missing parts from reference TRBV28 and TRBJ1-1): DVKVTQSSRYLVKRTGEKVFLECVQDMDHENMFWYRQDPGLGLRLIYFSYDVKMKEKGDIPEGYSVSREKKERFSLILESASTNQTSMYLCASSFLVAREREAFFGQGTRLTVV.

This clone has only a few counts. For the CDR3, the DNA is TGTGCCAGCAGCTTGTCCAGGGGGTATGAAAAACTGTTTTTT. As protein: CASSLSRGYEKLFF. The rearrangement uses TRBV5-6 and TRBJ1-4; 7 bases map to TRBD1. The CDR3 is 14 amino acids. Germline-derived CDR1 and CDR2 are SGHDT and YYEEEE. V lost 1 base, J lost 6 bases, and 3 bases stayed unmatched.

The chain uses TRBV27 and TRBJ1-1, with 8 bases identical to TRBD1. CDR1 and CDR2 from the germline V gene are MNHEY and SMNVEV (reference sequence). The V gene end was trimmed by 6 bases and the J gene end by 7 bases; junction bases not matched to a gene: 7. The CDR3 loop spans 13 amino acids. The CDR3 sequence: CASRAIGQGEAFF. The CDR3 DNA reads as TGTGCCAGCAGAGCTATCGGACAGGGTGAAGCTTTCTTT.

This rearrangement joins TRBV4-3 to TRBJ2-2, with TRBD2 as a possible D gene (6 bases). This CDR3 has 17 amino acids. Germline loops: CDR1 LGHNA, CDR2 YSLEER. V shed 1 base and J shed 2 bases, with 14 bases lying between them. CDR3 residues: CASSQVGLRSNTGELFF. The CDR3 DNA reads as TGCGCCAGCAGCCAAGTGGGACTCCGATCCAACACCGGGGAGCTGTTTTTT.

Many counts were recorded for this clone. The chain employs TRBV6-4 and TRBJ1-3; tentatively, D is TRBD1 (5 bases). The CDR3 sequence is 16 residues long. V lost 6 bases, J lost 8 bases, and 23 bases lay in between. Germline V gene lookup returns CDR1 MRHNA and CDR2 SNTAGT. The CDR3 nucleotides read TGTGCCAGCAGCGCCGGACGAGGGGAGGGCCGGGACACCATATATTTT. Encoded protein: CASSAGRGEGRDTIYF.

This chain links TRBV4-3 with TRBJ1-3, with D possibly TRBD1 on 5 matching bases. Per germline, CDR1 LGHNA and CDR2 YSLEER. V lost 0 bases and J 0 bases, leaving 12 bases between the germline ends. The CDR3 length is 17 residues. The CDR3 DNA sequence: TGCGCCAGCAGCCAAGACGGCCAGGGCCTCTCTGGAAACACCATATATTTT. It codes for CASSQDGQGLSGNTIYF.

This chain uses TRBV10-1 with TRBJ2-1; D gene ambiguous. V was cut by 3 bases and J by 5 bases, with 2 bases left in between. Germline V gives CDR1 WNHNN, CDR2 SYGVQD (reference sequence). This CDR3 is 11 amino acids long. Here the CDR3 DNA reads TGCGCCAGCAGTGATAACAATGAGCAGTTCTTC. This gives the protein CASSDNNEQFF.

The chain links TRBV9 to TRBJ2-5, with TRBD2 identical over 8 bases. The germline V gene has CDR1 SGDLS and CDR2 YYNGEE. The CDR3 covers 14 residues. V dropped 0 bases and J dropped 5; count of bases not matched to a gene: 3. The CDR3 here is CASSVGPGGETQYF. CDR3 sequence (DNA): TGTGCCAGCAGCGTAGGCCCGGGGGGGGAGACCCAGTACTTC.

The genes are TRBV14 and TRBJ1-2, with 10 positions matching TRBD1. V lost 1 base and J lost 11; bases outside the gene matches: 7. The CDR3 has 14 residues. The germline V gene has CDR1 SGHDN and CDR2 FVKESK. CDR3 in amino acids: CASSQGGTGDFYTF. CDR3 nucleotide sequence: TGTGCCAGCAGCCAAGGAGGGACAGGGGATTTTTACACCTTC.

The chain couples TRBV28 to TRBJ2-3; D is unresolved. The CDR3 is 14 amino acids. The germline V gene has CDR1 MDHEN and CDR2 SYDVKM. Trimming left V 1 base short and J 2 bases short, with 7 bases between. CDR3 residues: CASSLSSFTDTQYF. CDR3 nucleotide sequence: TGTGCCAGCAGTTTATCCAGTTTCACAGATACGCAGTATTTT.

CDR3 sequence (DNA): TGTGCCAGCAGCTTTAACCGGTTCACTGAAGCTTTCTTT. The encoded protein is CASSFNRFTEAFF. This sequence joins TRBV7-3 and TRBJ1-1, with D hard to call. V lost 3 bases and J lost 4, with 9 bases in between. This CDR3 region has 13 residues. CDR1 and CDR2 from the germline V gene are SGHTA and FQGTGA.

The genes are TRBV7-9 and TRBJ2-1, with 9 bases aligning to TRBD2. Trimming cost V 0 bases and J 7 bases; bases outside gene matches: 7. Germline values: CDR1 SEHNR, CDR2 FQNEAQ (reference sequence). The CDR3 is 16 residues long. The CDR3 protein is CASSLAGGRAVNEQFF. The CDR3 DNA is TGTGCCAGCAGCTTAGCGGGCGGGAGGGCCGTGAATGAGCAGTTCTTC.

The gene calls are TRBV2 and TRBJ2-5; 13 bases are shared with TRBD2. Germline-derived CDR1 and CDR2 are SNHLY and FYNNEI. The length of the CDR3 is 15 residues. The junction had 1 base not matched to a gene; V was cut back by 5 bases and J by 1 base. The CDR3 DNA sequence: TGTGCCAGCAGTCGACTAGCGGGGGGCCAAGAGACCCAGTACTTC. Amino acids: CASSRLAGGQETQYF.

V usage is TRBV4-3 and J usage is TRBJ2-7; 11 bases match TRBD2. This CDR3 spans 16 amino acids. The V gene's germline CDR1 is LGHNA and CDR2 YSLEER. The trim removed 3 bases at V and 5 bases at J, leaving 9 bases unmatched. The CDR3 is CASSHYLAGGPNEQYF. In nucleotides, the CDR3 is TGCGCCAGCAGCCATTATTTAGCGGGAGGGCCTAACGAGCAGTACTTC.

The chain's CDR3 is CASRVGRGEKLFF. The CDR3 DNA follows: TGTGCCAGCCGTGTCGGACGGGGGGAAAAACTGTTTTTT. V usage is TRBV27 and J usage is TRBJ1-4; D may be TRBD1 (5 bases). This CDR3 spans 13 amino acids. V lost 8 bases, J lost 8 bases, and 15 bases lay in between. Germline CDR1 is MNHEY and CDR2 is SMNVEV (reference sequence).

V usage is TRBV11-2 and J usage is TRBJ1-2, with D perhaps TRBD1 (5 bases). Deletions cut 4 bases from V and 4 bases from J, with 10 bases between. This CDR3 is built from 13 residues. Germline values: CDR1 SGHAT, CDR2 FQNNGV. The CDR3 DNA sequence: TGTGCCAGCAGCTCGGCCAGGGCCTATGGCTACACCTTC. This encodes CASSSARAYGYTF.

This rearrangement joins TRBV7-2 to TRBJ2-5, with 10 bases matching TRBD2. The CDR3 is made up of 17 amino acids. Germline V gene data show CDR1 as SGHTA and CDR2 as FQGNSA. V gave up 1 base and J gave up 3 bases; unmatched junction bases: 8. CDR3 sequence (DNA): TGTGCCAGCAGCTTAGTTTCTAGCGGGAGTGGAGAAGAGACCCAGTACTTC. As protein: CASSLVSSGSGEETQYF.